This TCR beta chain was sequenced in a study of T cell repertoires in cytomegalovirus infection. Study-level findings and limits: Carriage of CMV together with the relevant HLA was identifiable through cumulative public TCR beta family frequency.

The V end was cut by 7 bases, the J end by 1 base, with 14 bases between. Germline-derived CDR1 and CDR2 are MNHEY and SVGEGT. The CDR3 is 14 residues long. This clonotype was picked up a small number of times. Its antigen is unidentified. Each CDR3 protein is one row after TCRdb ran MiXCR on the reads. There are around 180,000 distinct CDR3 sequences in the sample; roughly a fifth occur only once, and approximately 2.9% lies in the top ten. This chain links TRBV6-2 or TRBV6-3 with TRBJ2-7; D is undetermined. The TCR sequence derives from a human donor in good health (CMV status not recorded). Some clones in this sample may be carry-over from other donors' samples. The sequenced material came from PBMCs. The CDR3 spells CASMRHDNSYEQYF. The DNA of the CDR3 is TGTGCCAGCATGAGGCATGACAATTCCTACGAGCAGTACTTC.